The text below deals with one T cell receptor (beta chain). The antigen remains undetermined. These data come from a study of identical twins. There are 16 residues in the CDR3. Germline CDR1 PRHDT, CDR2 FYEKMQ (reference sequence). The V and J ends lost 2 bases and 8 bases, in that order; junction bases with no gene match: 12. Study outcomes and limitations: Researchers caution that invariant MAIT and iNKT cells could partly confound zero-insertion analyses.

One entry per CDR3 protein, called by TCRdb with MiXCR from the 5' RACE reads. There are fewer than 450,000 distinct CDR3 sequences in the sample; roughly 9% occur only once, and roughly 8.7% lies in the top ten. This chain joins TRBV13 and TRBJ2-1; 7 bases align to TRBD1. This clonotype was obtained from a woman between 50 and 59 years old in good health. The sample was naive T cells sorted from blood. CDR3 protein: CASSLIGTESNDEQFF. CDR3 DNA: TGTGCCAGCAGCTTAATTGGGACAGAAAGTAACGATGAGCAGTTCTTC.